Sequencing of this T cell receptor beta chain was carried out in a study of chemoradiotherapy in HPV16-positive cancers (dated by TCRdb to the early 2020s). Background for the entire study: Using functional T-cell assays on cells from a couple of HPV16-positive patients, the researchers defined candidate HPV-specific T-cell clones and common TCR motifs. The candidate HPV-specific TCRs and motifs were subsequently tracked in TCR repertoires obtained from 90 or so patients with HPV-related cancers. Whether T-cell immunity against the HPV oncoproteins E6 and E7 changes during chemoradiotherapy and whether survival is affected by this immunity were examined in the study.

Study-wide findings and limitations: Among HPV16-positive patients, expansion of HPV-responsive T cells during chemoradiotherapy was associated with better recurrence-free survival. The functional definition of HPV-specific T cells was derived from only a couple of HPV16-positive patients, and the survival association was reported for HPV16-positive patients. Expansion of candidate HPV-specific clones and E7-related TCR motifs was observed in the tumor microenvironment during treatment, whereas no such expansion was observed for non-HPV-specific T cells.

Repertoires were sampled repeatedly over the course of chemoradiotherapy so that clonal expansion in the tumor microenvironment could be followed. Counted from cysteine to phenylalanine, this CDR3 has 16 amino acids. CDR3 DNA is the only sequence kept; it has 48 bases, read in frame from the first base. V trim: 4 bases; J trim: 3 bases; unmatched bases: 12. Taken from the germline V gene, the CDR1 and CDR2 loops are SGHDT and YYEEEE. Of note for this clone: Which antigen it targets is not known. Nothing much larger sits one base from this clone, and base qualities are not available.

The library was obtained by the immunoSEQ multiplex PCR assay. TCRdb provides this immuneACCESS table in a form limited to in-frame rearrangements. Some clones are lacking; in checked studies, under half of them reflect an unresolved V gene, and why the rest are absent is not known. The sample includes some 10,000 clones, with 80% to 85% observed a single time. The ten largest account for 2% to 3% of the sample. Sequenced here: blood, sampled from a patient who underwent chemoradiotherapy. This chain is built from TRBV5-6 and TRBJ2-7; 8 central bases correspond to TRBD1. The receptor's source is a human donor with HPV-associated anogenital cancer. CDR3 sequence: CASSPLGAGGGYEQYF. The nucleotide sequence reads TGTGCCAGCAGCCCCCTCGGGGCAGGGGGCGGCTACGAGCAGTACTTC.